A single sample gave rise to the 8 T cell receptor beta chains below, sequenced in a study of shared clonotypes between healthy human individuals. Repertoires were generated with immunoSEQ multiplex PCR, while TCRdb's copy carries only in-frame clones and drops some. The sample has roughly 600,000 clones, 95% to 98% seen once; the top ten hold approximately 0.33%. Terminally differentiated effector memory CD45RA+ cells were left out of the naive CD8 fraction, which was CD45RO-negative and positively selected for CCR7. Sequencing was carried out using naive CD8+ T cells sorted from blood. All receptors come from a man younger than 45 in good health.

The V and J genes are TRBV19 and TRBJ1-1, with unresolved D. Germline V CDR1 and CDR2: LNHDA, SQIVND (reference sequence). This CDR3 has 16 amino acids. V was cut by 3 bases and J by 0 bases, with 14 bases left in between. CDR3 amino acids: CASSIRARTMNTEAFF. DNA for the CDR3: TGTGCCAGTAGTATCCGGGCCAGAACAATGAACACTGAAGCTTTCTTT.

The chain recombines TRBV7-8 with TRBJ2-5; D is unclear. Germline CDR1 reads SGHVS; CDR2 reads FQNEAQ. Between the trimmed V and J ends, which lost 3 bases and 4 bases, there was a span of 18 bases. The CDR3 sequence is 16 residues long. CDR3 nucleotides: TGTGCCAGCAGCTTTCGTCCGCCGGTATTAGGAGAGACCCAGTACTTC. This translates into CASSFRPPVLGETQYF.

The chain has TRBV19 and TRBJ2-7; TRBD2 might be the D (5 bases). The CDR3 covers 14 residues. Between the trimmed V and J ends, which lost 0 bases and 3 bases, there was a span of 9 bases. Germline V gene lookup returns CDR1 LNHDA and CDR2 SQIVND (reference sequence). The CDR3 loop is CASSIDEGYYEQYF. DNA for the CDR3: TGTGCCAGTAGTATAGATGAGGGTTACTACGAGCAGTACTTC.

The genes are TRBV19 and TRBJ2-7; 10 bases are shared with TRBD2. V lost 5 bases, J lost 7 bases, and 5 bases stayed unmatched. The CDR3 sequence is 13 residues long. Germline values: CDR1 LNHDA, CDR2 SQIVND (reference sequence). The CDR3 sequence is CASSLLAGPEQYF. The CDR3 DNA sequence: TGTGCCAGTAGTTTACTAGCGGGACCGGAGCAGTACTTC. The full variable domain, completed using reference TRBV19 and TRBJ2-7, is DGGITQSPKYLFRKEGQNVTLSCEQNLNHDAMYWYRQDPGQGLRLIYYSQIVNDFQKGDIAEGYSVSREKKESFPLTVTSAQKNPTAFYLCASSLLAGPEQYFGPGTRLTVT.

CDR3 sequence reads: CASSEDPSWPEQYF. In DNA form, the CDR3 reads TGTGCCAGCAGTGAAGATCCTAGCTGGCCCGAGCAGTACTTC. This rearrangement joins TRBV2 to TRBJ2-7, with a weak D call TRBD2 (5 bases). CDR3 length: 14 amino acids. CDR1 is SNHLY, CDR2 FYNNEI, per germline. Deletions cut 1 base from V and 6 bases from J, with 13 bases between.

V usage is TRBV7-2 and J usage is TRBJ2-7; the D is unclear. Trimming stripped 2 bases from V and 5 bases from J, with 10 bases between. In germline, CDR1 is SGHTA, CDR2 FQGNSA. The CDR3 runs to 13 residues. CDR3 coding DNA: TGTGCCAGCAGCTTAACGTCGCTCAACGAGCAGTACTTC. This codes for CASSLTSLNEQYF.

The chain recombines TRBV11-2 with TRBJ2-7, with TRBD2 matching over 9 bases. CDR3 length: 16 amino acids. CDR1 is SGHAT and CDR2 is FQNNGV in the germline V gene. Losses at the gene ends were 5 bases for V and 3 bases for J; bases not matched to a gene: 11. The CDR3 region is CASSPRPSGAFYEQYF. In nucleotides, the CDR3 is TGTGCCAGCAGCCCCCGGCCTAGCGGGGCCTTCTACGAGCAGTACTTC.

The chain combines TRBV5-5 with TRBJ1-3, with 9 positions matching TRBD1. Germline CDR1 is SGHKS and CDR2 is YYEKEE (reference sequence). The junction had 3 bases not matched to a gene; V was cut back by 0 bases and J by 2 bases. The CDR3 has 16 amino acids. The CDR3: CASSLGQGGTGNTIYF. The CDR3 DNA reads as TGTGCCAGCAGCTTGGGACAGGGGGGAACTGGAAACACCATATATTTT.